This is a list of T cell receptor beta chains from one sample in a study of cytomegalovirus exposure and HLA in healthy donors. This table comes from immunoSEQ multiplex PCR, and its TCRdb copy is limited to in-frame clones, with some not included. The table lists under 100,000 clones, about 79% of them singletons. The sample consisted of PBMCs. These receptors all come from a man aged 18 to 30 in good health and CMV-seropositive. The CDR3 runs from the conserved cysteine through the conserved F or W. The order of the fields is J gene, V gene, D gene, CDR3 length, clone size, CDR3 DNA, CDR3 protein. The D gene is left open where the match is weak. Size tells how often a clone was seen (once, few, many) or the class of an expanded clone, and some rows leave it out.

>TRBJ2-7|TRBV18|NA|15|NA
TGTGCCAGCTCACCATTAACAGACCTGGGGGCCGAGCAGTACTTC
CASSPLTDLGAEQYF
>TRBJ2-3|TRBV6-5|TRBD1|15|NA
TGTGCCTCCAGGCTGGGACAGGGCCTCACAGATACGCAGTATTTT
CASRLGQGLTDTQYF
>TRBJ2-1|TRBV9|NA|13|NA
TGTGCCAGCAGCGTAGGATCCACGGATGAGCAGTTCTTC
CASSVGSTDEQFF
>TRBJ2-7|TRBV4-1|NA|15|NA
TGCGCCAGCAGCCCCCTAGGGCAGGGGAACCACGAGCAGTACTTC
CASSPLGQGNHEQYF
>TRBJ2-4|TRBV6-4|TRBD2|18|few
TGTGCCAGCAGTTTGCTAGCGGTTAACCGGGGGGGACAAAACATTCAGTACTTC
CASSLLAVNRGGQNIQYF
>TRBJ2-3|TRBV4-1|TRBD2|17|NA
TGCGCCAGCAGCCACCCGGGACTAGCGGGTGCCACAGATACGCAGTATTTT
CASSHPGLAGATDTQYF
>TRBJ1-1|TRBV5-1|NA|13|NA
TGCGCCAGCAGCTTCAGTCCGGGACTTGAAGCTTTCTTT
CASSFSPGLEAFF
>TRBJ1-5|TRBV13|TRBD1|15|NA
TGTGCCAGCAGCTCGGGACAGGGCCCCAATCAGCCCCAGCATTTT
CASSSGQGPNQPQHF
>TRBJ2-1|TRBV4-1|NA|18|NA
TGCGCCAGCAGCCAAGTTCGGTGGGGCCCCCTTCTAGGCAATGAGCAGTTCTTC
CASSQVRWGPLLGNEQFF
>TRBJ2-5|TRBV28|TRBD2|20|NA
TGTGCCAGCAGTTTATGGACAACCGCCGGGACTAGCGGGAGTGAAGAGACCCAGTACTTC
CASSLWTTAGTSGSEETQYF
>TRBJ1-4|TRBV28|TRBD1|14|NA
TGTGCCAGCAGCCTCAACAGGGGGCATGAAAAACTGTTTTTT
CASSLNRGHEKLFF
>TRBJ1-1|TRBV28|NA|16|NA
TGTGCCAGCAGTCTCGGTAGAGTAATAATGAACACTGAAGCTTTCTTT
CASSLGRVIMNTEAFF
>TRBJ2-7|TRBV6-1|TRBD2|13|once
TGTGCCGGAAATAGCGGGAGTCACGACGAGCAGTACTTC
CAGNSGSHDEQYF
>TRBJ2-2|TRBV9|NA|15|NA
TGTGCCAGCAGTCTGAGCGGAGTCAACACCGGGGAGCTGTTTTTT
CASSLSGVNTGELFF
>TRBJ2-1|TRBV7-2|NA|13|NA
TGTGCCAGCACTCATAGCGGCTACAATGAGCAGTTCTTC
CASTHSGYNEQFF
>TRBJ2-3|TRBV29-1|TRBD2|18|NA
TGCAGCGTTGACCTGAAGCGGGAGATATGGGGACGCGCAGATACGCAGTATTTT
CSVDLKREIWGRADTQYF
>TRBJ1-1|TRBV28|NA|14|once
TGTGCCAGCAGCCCGCCGGCCGGGAGCACTGAAGCTTTCTTT
CASSPPAGSTEAFF
>TRBJ2-2|TRBV10-3|NA|15|NA
TGTGCCATCGGGAACCCCCAGGGGTACACCGGGGAGCTGTTTTTT
CAIGNPQGYTGELFF
>TRBJ1-1|TRBV2|NA|16|NA
TGTGCCACTCTCTCAAGTGGTATCTTGACGGGGGGCGAGACTTTCTTT
CATLSSGILTGGETFF
>TRBJ2-1|TRBV6-1|TRBD2|15|NA
TGTGCCAGCAGTGGAAGACTAGCGGGAGGCAATGAGCAGTTCTTC
CASSGRLAGGNEQFF
>TRBJ2-7|TRBV6-4|NA|20|NA
TGTGCCAGCAGTGACGCCACAGGGGACATACGGGACTCTTTAAGTTACGAGCAGTACTTC
CASSDATGDIRDSLSYEQYF
>TRBJ1-2|TRBV28|NA|13|NA
TGTGCCAGTAAGCAGTCAGGGGCTTATGGCTACACCTTC
CASKQSGAYGYTF
>TRBJ2-2|TRBV14|NA|13|NA
TGTGCCAGCAGCCACTCCAGGGCCGGGGAGCTGTTTTTT
CASSHSRAGELFF
>TRBJ2-7|TRBV27|NA|13|NA
TGTGCCTCAGGTGTATTCGTGGGTTACGAGCAGTACTTC
CASGVFVGYEQYF
>TRBJ2-2|TRBV5-1|TRBD1|16|NA
TGCGCCAGCAGCTTGGCCCAGGGGGCGAACACCGGGGAGCTGTTTTTT
CASSLAQGANTGELFF
>TRBJ2-7|TRBV11-2|NA|12|NA
TGTGCCAGCTCCCGGGGGAGGTACGAGCAGTACTTC
CASSRGRYEQYF
>TRBJ2-3|TRBV6-5|TRBD2|15|NA
TGTGCCAGCAGTTATCGGACTAGCGGGACAGATACGCAGTATTTT
CASSYRTSGTDTQYF
>TRBJ2-1|TRBV5-1|NA|17|NA
TGCGCCAGCAGCTTCCCGAGCGGCGGGACTTACAGAAATGAGCAGTTCTTC
CASSFPSGGTYRNEQFF
>TRBJ1-2|TRBV6-5|TRBD1|14|NA
TGTGCCAGCAGTCCGAACAGGGGGGACTATGGCTACACCTTC
CASSPNRGDYGYTF
>TRBJ1-5|TRBV5-6|NA|15|NA
TGTGCCAGCAGCCGGTCAACCAGGGGCAGTCAGCCCCAGCATTTT
CASSRSTRGSQPQHF
>TRBJ1-1|TRBV28|NA|14|few
TGTGCCAGCAGTTCCCAGGGGCGCTACACTGAAGCTTTCTTT
CASSSQGRYTEAFF
>TRBJ1-1|TRBV6-1|TRBD1|15|NA
TGTGCCAGCAGCCCTCGGGACAGTATGAACACTGAAGCTTTCTTT
CASSPRDSMNTEAFF
>TRBJ1-1|TRBV4-1|TRBD1|19|NA
TGCGCCAGCAGCCTCCATGCCGGGACAGGGGGCGCATATAACACTGAAGCTTTCTTT
CASSLHAGTGGAYNTEAFF
>TRBJ2-3|TRBV19|NA|13|NA
TGTGCCAGTAGTATAGCTGCGCCAGATACGCAGTATTTT
CASSIAAPDTQYF
>TRBJ2-5|TRBV5-6|NA|13|NA
TGTGCCAGCAGCCAGTCCCCCCAAGAGACCCAGTACTTC
CASSQSPQETQYF
>TRBJ1-4|TRBV11-2|NA|16|NA
TGTGCCAGCAGCGACTCTCTAAAGTGGCCGTATGAAAAACTGTTTTTT
CASSDSLKWPYEKLFF
>TRBJ1-1|TRBV28|NA|12|NA
TGTGCCAGCCGGGACACCTCCACTGAAGCTTTCTTT
CASRDTSTEAFF
>TRBJ2-7|TRBV5-1|TRBD1|15|NA
TGCGCCAGCAGCTTAAATCCGGGACAGGGGTCTGAGCAGTACTTC
CASSLNPGQGSEQYF
>TRBJ2-3|TRBV18|TRBD2|15|NA
TGTGCCAGCTCACCCCCCGGGAGGGCCACAGATACGCAGTATTTT
CASSPPGRATDTQYF
>TRBJ2-3|TRBV5-4|NA|17|NA
TGTGCCAGCAGCCGTGTAAGCCGCGGTTTTAGCACAGATACGCAGTATTTT
CASSRVSRGFSTDTQYF